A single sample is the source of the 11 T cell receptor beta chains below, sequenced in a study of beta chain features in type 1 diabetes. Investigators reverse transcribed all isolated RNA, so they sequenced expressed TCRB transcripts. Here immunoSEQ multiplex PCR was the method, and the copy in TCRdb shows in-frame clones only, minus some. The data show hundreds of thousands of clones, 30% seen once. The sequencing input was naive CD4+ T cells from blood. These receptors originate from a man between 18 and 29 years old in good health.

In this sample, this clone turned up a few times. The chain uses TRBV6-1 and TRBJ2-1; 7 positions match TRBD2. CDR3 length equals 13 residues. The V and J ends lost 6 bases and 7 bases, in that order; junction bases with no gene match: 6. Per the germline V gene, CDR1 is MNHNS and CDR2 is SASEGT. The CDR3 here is CASSQLALNEQFF. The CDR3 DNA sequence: TGTGCCAGCAGCCAACTAGCGTTGAATGAGCAGTTCTTC.

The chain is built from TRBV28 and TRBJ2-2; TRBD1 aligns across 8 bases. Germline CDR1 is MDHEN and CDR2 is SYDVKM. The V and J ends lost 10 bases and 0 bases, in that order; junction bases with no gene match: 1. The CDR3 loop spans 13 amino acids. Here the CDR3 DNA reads TGTGCCACACAGGGGGCGAACACCGGGGAGCTGTTTTTT. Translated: CATQGANTGELFF.

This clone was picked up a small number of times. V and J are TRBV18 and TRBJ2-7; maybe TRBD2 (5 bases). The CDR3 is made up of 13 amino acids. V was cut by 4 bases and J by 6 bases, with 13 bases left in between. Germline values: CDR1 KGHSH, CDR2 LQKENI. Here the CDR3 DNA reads TGTGCCAGCTCACTCGACCTAGCAGGCGAGCAGTACTTC. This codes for CASSLDLAGEQYF.

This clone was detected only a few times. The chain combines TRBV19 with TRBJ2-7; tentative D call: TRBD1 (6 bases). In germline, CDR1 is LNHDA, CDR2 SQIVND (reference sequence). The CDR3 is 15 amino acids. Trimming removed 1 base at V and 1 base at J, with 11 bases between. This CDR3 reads CASSIGRQESYEQYF. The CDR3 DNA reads TGTGCCAGTAGTATAGGCCGACAGGAGTCCTACGAGCAGTACTTC.

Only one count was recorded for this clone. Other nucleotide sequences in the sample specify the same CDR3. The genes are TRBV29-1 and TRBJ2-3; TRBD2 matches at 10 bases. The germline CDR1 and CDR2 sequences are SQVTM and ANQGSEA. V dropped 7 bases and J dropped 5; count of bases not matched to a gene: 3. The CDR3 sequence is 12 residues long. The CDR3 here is CSARLAGDTQYF. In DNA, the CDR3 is TGCAGCGCCCGACTAGCGGGAGATACGCAGTATTTT.

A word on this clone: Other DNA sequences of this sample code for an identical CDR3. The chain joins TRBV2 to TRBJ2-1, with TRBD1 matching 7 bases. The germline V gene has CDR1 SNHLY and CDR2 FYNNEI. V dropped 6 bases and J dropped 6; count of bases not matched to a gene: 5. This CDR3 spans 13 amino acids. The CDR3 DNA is TGTGCCAGCAGGGCCGACAGGGCCAATGAGCAGTTCTTC. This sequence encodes CASRADRANEQFF. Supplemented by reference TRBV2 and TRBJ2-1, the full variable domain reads EPEVTQTPSHQVTQMGQEVILRCVPISNHLYFYWYRQILGQKVEFLVSFYNNEISEKSEIFDDQFSVERPDGSNFTLKIRSTKLEDSAMYFCASRADRANEQFFGPGTRLTVL.

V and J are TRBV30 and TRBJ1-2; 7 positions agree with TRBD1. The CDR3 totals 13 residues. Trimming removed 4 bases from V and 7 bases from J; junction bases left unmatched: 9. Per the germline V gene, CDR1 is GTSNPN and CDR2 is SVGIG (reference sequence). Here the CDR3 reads CAWTMTGKGGYTF. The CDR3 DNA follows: TGTGCCTGGACCATGACAGGGAAAGGTGGCTACACCTTC.

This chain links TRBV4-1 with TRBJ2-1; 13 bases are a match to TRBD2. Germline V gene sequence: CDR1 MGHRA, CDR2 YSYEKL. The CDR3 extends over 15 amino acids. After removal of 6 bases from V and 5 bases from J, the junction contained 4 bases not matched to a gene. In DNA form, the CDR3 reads TGCGCCAGCAGGCCACTAGCGGGAGGGGACAATGAGCAGTTCTTC. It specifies CASRPLAGGDNEQFF.

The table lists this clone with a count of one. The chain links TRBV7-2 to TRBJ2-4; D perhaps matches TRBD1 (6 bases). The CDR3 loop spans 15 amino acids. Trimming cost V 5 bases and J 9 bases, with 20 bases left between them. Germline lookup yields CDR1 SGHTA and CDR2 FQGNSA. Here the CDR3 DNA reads TGTGCCAGCAGCAACCGGGACAATCAAGCGGCCATTCAGTACTTC. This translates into CASSNRDNQAAIQYF.

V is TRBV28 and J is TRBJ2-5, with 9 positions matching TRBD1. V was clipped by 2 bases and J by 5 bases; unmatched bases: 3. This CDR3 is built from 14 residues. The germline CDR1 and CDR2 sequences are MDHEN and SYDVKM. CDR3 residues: CASSLIGQGETQYF. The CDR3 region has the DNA TGTGCCAGCAGTTTAATCGGACAGGGGGAGACCCAGTACTTC.

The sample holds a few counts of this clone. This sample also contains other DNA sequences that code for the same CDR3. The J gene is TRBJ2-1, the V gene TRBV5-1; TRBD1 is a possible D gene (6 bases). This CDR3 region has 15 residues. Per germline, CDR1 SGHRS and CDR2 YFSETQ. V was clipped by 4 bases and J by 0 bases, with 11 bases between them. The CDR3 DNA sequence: TGCGCCAGCAGCCTTGGACAGAGCTCCTACAATGAGCAGTTCTTC. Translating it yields CASSLGQSSYNEQFF.